This is a list of T cell receptor beta chains from one sample in a study of post-analysis software for immune sequencing data. MiXCR was run by TCRdb on the PCR reads, yielding one entry per CDR3 protein. The data hold more than 350,000 distinct CDR3 sequences, with about 39% observed a single time. The sequencing sample was made of blood. The receptors here all came from a girl aged 2-10 years with multiple sclerosis. The CDR3 runs from the conserved cysteine through the conserved F or W. The D gene is left open where the match is weak. Rows give clone size only sometimes, using once, few, many, or a class for an expanded clone.

size: -
D: TRBD2
J: TRBJ2-1
V: TRBV4-3
DNA: TGCGCCAGCAGCCAAGATCGGGGAGGGACCTACAATGAGCAGTTCTTC
CDR3: CASSQDRGGTYNEQFF

size: few
D: TRBD2
J: TRBJ2-1
V: TRBV6-5
DNA: TGTGCCAGCAGAGAACTAGCGGGGGAGCAGTTCTTC
CDR3: CASRELAGEQFF

size: -
D: -
J: TRBJ2-3
V: TRBV10-3
DNA: TGTGCCATCAGGGGAAGAGACGATACGCAGTATTTT
CDR3: CAIRGRDDTQYF

size: -
D: -
J: TRBJ1-1
V: TRBV20-1
DNA: TGCAGTGCTAGAGGGGGCGCGGGCACTGAAGCTTTCTTT
CDR3: CSARGGAGTEAFF

size: -
D: -
J: TRBJ2-5
V: TRBV20-1
DNA: TGCAGTGCCCCCGGGACTGGCCCTCAAGAGACCCAGTACTTC
CDR3: CSAPGTGPQETQYF

size: -
D: -
J: TRBJ1-1
V: TRBV28
DNA: TGTGCCAGCAGTCCCCCCGGTGGCTGGACTGAAGCTTTCTTT
CDR3: CASSPPGGWTEAFF

size: few
D: -
J: TRBJ2-3
V: TRBV15
DNA: TGTGCCACCAGCAGAGCAGGCGCTAGCACAGATACGCAGTATTTT
CDR3: CATSRAGASTDTQYF

size: few
D: -
J: TRBJ1-2
V: TRBV7-2
DNA: TGTGCCAGCAGCCCTGGTCCTGCTGGCTACACCTTC
CDR3: CASSPGPAGYTF

size: few
D: TRBD2
J: TRBJ2-5
V: TRBV20-1
DNA: TGCAGTGCTAGAGCCTGGAGACTAGCCCGACAAGAGACCCAGTACTTC
CDR3: CSARAWRLARQETQYF

size: few
D: -
J: TRBJ1-4
V: TRBV29-1
DNA: TGCAGCGTTGTGGTTCCCCTGACGGGGGATGAAAAACTGTTTTTT
CDR3: CSVVVPLTGDEKLFF

size: -
D: -
J: TRBJ2-3
V: TRBV6-5
DNA: TGTGCCAGCAGTTCCCCCGGCAGGGCGGGCCCAGATACGCAGTATTTT
CDR3: CASSSPGRAGPDTQYF

size: few
D: -
J: TRBJ1-2
V: TRBV7-9
DNA: TGTGCCAGCAGCCCATCGGGGCGAGCTAACTATGGCTACACCTTC
CDR3: CASSPSGRANYGYTF

size: -
D: -
J: TRBJ2-2
V: TRBV5-4
DNA: TGTGCCAGCAGTACCTTACTGGGCTTCGCGAACACCGGGGAGCTGTTTTTT
CDR3: CASSTLLGFANTGELFF

size: once
D: TRBD1
J: TRBJ2-7
V: TRBV20-1
DNA: TGCAGTGCGCCTAGGACAGGGGGCTACGAGCAGTACTTC
CDR3: CSAPRTGGYEQYF

size: -
D: -
J: TRBJ2-3
V: TRBV7-3
DNA: TGTGCCAGCAGCTTAACCCCGGGGCAGGGAAGAGTCACAGATACGCAGTATTTT
CDR3: CASSLTPGQGRVTDTQYF

size: -
D: TRBD1
J: TRBJ2-1
V: TRBV5-1
DNA: TGCGCCAGCAGCTTGGTGGGGACAGGGGCGAACAATGAGCAGTTCTTC
CDR3: CASSLVGTGANNEQFF

size: -
D: -
J: TRBJ1-2
V: TRBV10-3
DNA: TGTGCCATCAGAGGTAGGGGGGGCCGATCCTTCTATGGCTACACCTTC
CDR3: CAIRGRGGRSFYGYTF

size: -
D: -
J: TRBJ1-5
V: TRBV6-1
DNA: TGTGCCAGCAGAAACAGGGTAGGTCAGCCCCAGCATTTT
CDR3: CASRNRVGQPQHF

size: -
D: -
J: TRBJ1-6
V: TRBV6-6
DNA: TGTGCCAGTCGCCAGGCCGTTTATAATTCACCCCTCCACTTT
CDR3: CASRQAVYNSPLHF

size: -
D: -
J: TRBJ2-4
V: TRBV20-1
DNA: TGCAGCGCTAAAAGGACCCCTAACATTCAGTACTTC
CDR3: CSAKRTPNIQYF

size: many
D: -
J: TRBJ2-1
V: TRBV15
DNA: TGTGCCACCAGCAGAAGGGGAACAGGAATGAATGAGCAGTTCTTC
CDR3: CATSRRGTGMNEQFF

size: -
D: TRBD2
J: TRBJ2-7
V: TRBV20-1
DNA: TGCAGCACAGTTCTAGCGGGATTTACCTACGAGCAGTACTTC
CDR3: CSTVLAGFTYEQYF

size: -
D: TRBD2
J: TRBJ2-3
V: TRBV7-2
DNA: TGTGCCAGCAGCCGGACTAGCGTTACAGATACGCAGTATTTT
CDR3: CASSRTSVTDTQYF

size: medium-sized
D: -
J: TRBJ2-2
V: TRBV5-1
DNA: TGCGCCAGCAGCGTACGCACCTGGGACACCGGGGAGCTGTTTTTT
CDR3: CASSVRTWDTGELFF

size: few
D: -
J: TRBJ2-4
V: TRBV12-3/TRBV12-4
DNA: TGTGCCAGCAGTACCACCGAAAACATTCAGTACTTC
CDR3: CASSTTENIQYF

size: -
D: TRBD2
J: TRBJ2-5
V: TRBV4-3
DNA: TGCGCCAGCAGCCCAAACAGCGGGATCGGGATCAGGGAGACCCAGTACTTC
CDR3: CASSPNSGIGIRETQYF

size: -
D: -
J: TRBJ2-5
V: TRBV5-1
DNA: TGCGCCAGCAGCTTGGCAGGGGTCGGGTTGGAGACCCAGTACTTC
CDR3: CASSLAGVGLETQYF

size: -
D: -
J: TRBJ2-5
V: TRBV27
DNA: TGTGCCAGCAGCCCGGGGGCCGTACTAAGGGAGACCCAGTACTTC
CDR3: CASSPGAVLRETQYF

size: few
D: TRBD1
J: TRBJ2-5
V: TRBV28
DNA: TGTGCCAGCAGTTTCTCCAGGGGGCTCGGCGGGGAAGAGACCCAGTACTTC
CDR3: CASSFSRGLGGEETQYF

size: -
D: -
J: TRBJ2-1
V: TRBV4-3
DNA: TGCGCCAGCAAGACAGGCTCCTACAATGAGCAGTTCTTC
CDR3: CASKTGSYNEQFF

size: -
D: TRBD1
J: TRBJ1-1
V: TRBV29-1
DNA: TGCAGCGTCTCAGGGGGCTCGAACACTGAAGCTTTCTTT
CDR3: CSVSGGSNTEAFF

size: -
D: -
J: TRBJ1-5
V: TRBV28
DNA: TGTGCCAGCAGTATCATCAGGGCTCAGCCCCAGCATTTT
CDR3: CASSIIRAQPQHF

size: -
D: -
J: TRBJ1-1
V: TRBV28
DNA: TGTGCCAGCAGTTTCTATGGGAGCCCCCGGGGAGCTTTCTTT
CDR3: CASSFYGSPRGAFF

size: -
D: TRBD1
J: TRBJ2-6
V: TRBV25-1
DNA: TGTGCCAGCAGTGGCGATGGGGGACAGACCGGCTCTGGGGCCAACGTCCTGACTTTC
CDR3: CASSGDGGQTGSGANVLTF

size: few
D: -
J: TRBJ2-3
V: TRBV11-1
DNA: TGTGCCAGCAGGCACAGGGTCCCAGATACGCAGTATTTT
CDR3: CASRHRVPDTQYF

size: -
D: -
J: TRBJ2-3
V: TRBV6-2/TRBV6-3
DNA: TGTGCCAGCCGAGAACGTGGTATATCAGATACGCAGTATTTT
CDR3: CASRERGISDTQYF

size: few
D: -
J: TRBJ2-7
V: TRBV20-1
DNA: TGCAGTGCTAGAGAATTGGCGGGGGCCCCCTACGAGCAGTACTTC
CDR3: CSARELAGAPYEQYF

size: few
D: TRBD1
J: TRBJ2-7
V: TRBV20-1
DNA: TGCAGTGCTCTGAGTTTGGGACAGCCCTACGAGCAGTACTTC
CDR3: CSALSLGQPYEQYF

size: -
D: -
J: TRBJ1-2
V: TRBV28
DNA: TGTGCCAGCAGTTTTTGGGCGGCAGGGTCGGACTATGGCTACACCTTC
CDR3: CASSFWAAGSDYGYTF

size: -
D: -
J: TRBJ1-2
V: TRBV9
DNA: TGTGCCAGCAGCGTAGAAGATCGGGGGGGCTATGGCTACACCTTC
CDR3: CASSVEDRGGYGYTF

size: -
D: -
J: TRBJ2-2
V: TRBV9
DNA: TGTGCCAGCAGCGTACGTGGTCAAGACACCGGGGAGCTGTTTTTT
CDR3: CASSVRGQDTGELFF

size: few
D: TRBD2
J: TRBJ2-5
V: TRBV7-2
DNA: TGTGCCAGCAGCTTCGGGGGACTAGCGGGGGGGCGGTATGAGACCCAGTACTTC
CDR3: CASSFGGLAGGRYETQYF

size: -
D: TRBD1
J: TRBJ2-7
V: TRBV20-1
DNA: TGCAGTGCTAGGGGTACCGGGACAGCCCCCTACGAGCAGTACTTC
CDR3: CSARGTGTAPYEQYF

size: once
D: -
J: TRBJ1-2
V: TRBV29-1
DNA: TGCAGAGTTGAAGATCTCGGCAGTAACTATGGCTACACCTTC
CDR3: CRVEDLGSNYGYTF

size: -
D: TRBD1
J: TRBJ1-4
V: TRBV7-2
DNA: TGTGCCAGCAGTAAGACAGGGGGTAACGAAAAACTGTTTTTT
CDR3: CASSKTGGNEKLFF

size: -
D: TRBD2
J: TRBJ2-5
V: TRBV12-3/TRBV12-4
DNA: TGTGCCAGCAGTCGGGGGGAGGTTCAAGAGACCCAGTACTTC
CDR3: CASSRGEVQETQYF

size: -
D: -
J: TRBJ2-1
V: TRBV20-1
DNA: TGCAGTGCCCGGACTCGAAGCTCCTACAATGAGCAGTTCTTC
CDR3: CSARTRSSYNEQFF

size: -
D: -
J: TRBJ2-7
V: TRBV5-1
DNA: TGCGCCAGCAGCTTGATGTGGGACATCTCCTACGAGCAGTACTTC
CDR3: CASSLMWDISYEQYF

size: -
D: -
J: TRBJ2-1
V: TRBV12-3/TRBV12-4
DNA: TGTGCCAGCAGCAAGGAGAATGAGCAGTTCTTC
CDR3: CASSKENEQFF

size: -
D: -
J: TRBJ2-7
V: TRBV7-9
DNA: TGTGCCAGTAGCGCGGACACCGAGGGGCAGTACTTC
CDR3: CASSADTEGQYF

size: few
D: TRBD1
J: TRBJ2-7
V: TRBV28
DNA: TGTGCCAGTAGGACAGGGGTGCACGAGCAGTACTTC
CDR3: CASRTGVHEQYF

size: -
D: -
J: TRBJ2-3
V: TRBV7-7
DNA: TGTGCCAGCAGCTTATTAGGGGTCAGCACAGATACGCAGTATTTT
CDR3: CASSLLGVSTDTQYF

size: -
D: -
J: TRBJ2-3
V: TRBV7-3
DNA: TGTGCCAGCAGCTCGCAGGGGTCTGGAGGCACAGATACGCAGTATTTT
CDR3: CASSSQGSGGTDTQYF